These T cell receptor beta chains were read from a single sample in a study of patients and donors after allogeneic stem cell transplantation. TCRdb called the RT-PCR reads again in MiXCR, with one record for every CDR3 protein. The sample has about 74,000 distinct CDR3 sequences, about 25% seen once; the top ten hold about a quarter. Source material: blood, either unsorted or a sorted T cell fraction (not recorded which). These receptors came from a human donor who was either an allogeneic HSCT recipient or a stem cell or donor lymphocyte infusion donor (not recorded which). It is not recorded whose cells these are; they may come from a transplant donor. CDR3s include the opening cysteine and the closing phenylalanine or tryptophan. Each record gives: J gene, CDR3 length, V gene, CDR3 protein.

J gene: TRBJ2-3
CDR3 length: 12
V gene: TRBV20-1
CDR3 protein: CSAREGADTQYF

J gene: TRBJ1-1
CDR3 length: 15
V gene: TRBV6-5
CDR3 protein: CASSRPYSGNTEAFF

J gene: TRBJ2-3
CDR3 length: 15
V gene: TRBV7-9
CDR3 protein: CASSKTSGGTDTQYF

J gene: TRBJ2-7
CDR3 length: 12
V gene: TRBV20-1
CDR3 protein: CSARVGTYEQYF

J gene: TRBJ2-7
CDR3 length: 13
V gene: TRBV24-1
CDR3 protein: CATSAWGNYEQYF

J gene: TRBJ2-2
CDR3 length: 16
V gene: TRBV14
CDR3 protein: CASSQALRGPTGELFF

J gene: TRBJ2-1
CDR3 length: 15
V gene: TRBV5-1
CDR3 protein: CASTPDSFRYNEQFF

J gene: TRBJ1-2
CDR3 length: 12
V gene: TRBV11-2
CDR3 protein: CASRHWDYGYTF

J gene: TRBJ2-5
CDR3 length: 15
V gene: TRBV6-2/TRBV6-3
CDR3 protein: CASSYPSAGKETQYF

J gene: TRBJ2-7
CDR3 length: 14
V gene: TRBV15
CDR3 protein: CATSKGLASYEQYF

J gene: TRBJ1-2
CDR3 length: 11
V gene: TRBV29-1
CDR3 protein: CSVEEDYGYTF

J gene: TRBJ1-1
CDR3 length: 14
V gene: TRBV6-5
CDR3 protein: CASSYRAGNTEAFF

J gene: TRBJ1-1
CDR3 length: 15
V gene: TRBV5-1
CDR3 protein: CASSLEFTFISEAFF

J gene: TRBJ1-2
CDR3 length: 15
V gene: TRBV5-1
CDR3 protein: CASSLRQEIRYGYTF

J gene: TRBJ1-5
CDR3 length: 13
V gene: TRBV12-3/TRBV12-4
CDR3 protein: CASSLTGAEPQHF

J gene: TRBJ1-1
CDR3 length: 13
V gene: TRBV30
CDR3 protein: CAWRDGRNTEAFF